The 21 T cell receptor beta chains below were found in one sample sequenced in a study of T cell repertoires in cytomegalovirus infection. Their cognate antigens are unknown. TCRdb re-analysed the reads in MiXCR, keeping a single row per CDR3 protein. The sample gives about 700,000 distinct CDR3 sequences, roughly 33% of which show up once; roughly 18% is in the top ten. The source was cultured PBMCs, collected from culture after CMV antigen stimulation. The receptors come from a human donor in good health (CMV status not recorded). Some clones in this sample may be carry-over from other donors' samples.

The chain uses TRBV7-2 and TRBJ2-2, with 8 bases that match TRBD2. Germline-derived CDR1 and CDR2 are SGHTA and FQGNSA. Trimming at V came to 3 bases and at J to 2 bases, leaving 8 bases not matched to a gene. The CDR3 is 17 residues long. The DNA of the CDR3 is TGTGCCAGCAGCTTCGTCGGCCTAGCGGGCAACACCGGGGAGCTGTTTTTT. Translation: CASSFVGLAGNTGELFF.

This clonotype came up a few times. The chain is built from TRBV19 and TRBJ2-5; possibly TRBD2 for D (5 bases). V lost 4 bases and J 5 bases, leaving 14 bases between the germline ends. From germline, CDR1 is LNHDA and CDR2 SQIVND (reference sequence). This CDR3 comprises 14 residues. This chain's CDR3 is CASSRIGMEETQYF. In nucleotides, the CDR3 is TGTGCCAGTAGTAGAATCGGGATGGAGGAGACCCAGTACTTC.

The chain recombines TRBV4-1 with TRBJ2-3; 9 bases align to TRBD2. Per the germline V gene, CDR1 is MGHRA and CDR2 is YSYEKL. The length of the CDR3 is 17 residues. V gave up 4 bases and J gave up 2 bases; unmatched junction bases: 10. CDR3 loop: CASSRRTWTSDTDTQYF. CDR3 DNA: TGCGCCAGCAGCCGAAGGACGTGGACTAGCGACACAGATACGCAGTATTTT.

This clonotype was counted a few times. The chain has TRBV12-3 or TRBV12-4 and TRBJ1-4; 9 bases map to TRBD1. This CDR3 spans 16 amino acids. The V gene end was trimmed by 5 bases and the J gene end by 13 bases; junction bases not matched to a gene: 17. This chain's CDR3 is CASSDPGTGSQLILFF. Here the CDR3 DNA reads TGTGCCAGCAGTGATCCCGGGACAGGGTCCCAGTTAATACTGTTTTTT.

Only a few counts were recorded for this clonotype. The V and J genes are TRBV2 and TRBJ1-6; 9 positions match TRBD1. CDR1 and CDR2 from the germline V gene are SNHLY and FYNNEI. The length of the CDR3 is 15 residues. J gave up 9 bases and V 3 bases, and 6 bases lay outside the gene matches. In nucleotides, the CDR3 is TGTGCCAGCAGTGAGGGACAGGGTCGTTTTTCACCCCTCCACTTT. This sequence encodes CASSEGQGRFSPLHF.

This rearrangement joins TRBV20-1 to TRBJ2-7; tentative D call: TRBD2 (7 bases). This CDR3 is built from 13 residues. Trimming removed 8 bases at V and 7 bases at J, with 21 bases between. The germline CDR1 and CDR2 sequences are DFQATT and SNEGSKA (reference sequence). The CDR3 region is CSTQGGGTVEQYF. The CDR3 DNA sequence: TGCAGTACCCAAGGGGGGGGCACCGTGGAGCAGTACTTC.

This clonotype was counted once. The V and J genes are TRBV25-1 and TRBJ2-5; TRBD1 aligns across 8 bases. The CDR3 sequence is 15 residues long. With 2 bases clipped from V and 5 bases from J, the junction kept 7 bases outside the gene matches. The germline CDR1 and CDR2 sequences are MGHDK and SYGVNS. CDR3 DNA: TGTGCCAGCAGTGAAAGGCAGGGGGCTTCGGAGACCCAGTACTTC. Its protein is CASSERQGASETQYF.

This clonotype has a handful of counts. CDR3 protein: CASSLGQDEQFF. CDR3 coding DNA: TGTGCCAGCAGCTTAGGACAGGATGAGCAGTTCTTC. The rearrangement joins TRBV7-2 to TRBJ2-1; a possible D gene is TRBD1 (6 bases). Trimming shortened V by 1 base and J by 8 bases, and 6 bases separated the two germline ends. Germline CDR1 is SGHTA and CDR2 is FQGNSA. This CDR3 spans 12 amino acids.

This clonotype has a handful of counts. The chain is built from TRBV2 and TRBJ1-5, with 9 bases matching TRBD1. The CDR3 extends over 14 amino acids. Unmatched junction bases numbered 7, after V lost 5 bases and J lost 8 bases. Per germline, CDR1 SNHLY and CDR2 FYNNEI. The CDR3 sequence is CASSLGDRAEPQHF. For the CDR3, the DNA is TGTGCCAGCAGTCTTGGGGACAGGGCGGAGCCCCAGCATTTT. Drawing the rest from reference TRBV2 and TRBJ1-5, the complete variable domain is EPEVTQTPSHQVTQMGQEVILRCVPISNHLYFYWYRQILGQKVEFLVSFYNNEISEKSEIFDDQFSVERPDGSNFTLKIRSTKLEDSAMYFCASSLGDRAEPQHFGDGTRLSIL.

The chain combines TRBV27 with TRBJ1-1; D is possibly TRBD1 (6 bases). The CDR3 has 15 amino acids. Germline values: CDR1 MNHEY, CDR2 SMNVEV (reference sequence). Trimming stripped 6 bases from V and 6 bases from J, with 20 bases between. CDR3 residues: CASSLSGAGRPEAFF. CDR3 in DNA: TGTGCCAGCAGCCTCTCAGGGGCAGGGCGGCCTGAAGCTTTCTTT.

This clonotype has a handful of counts. The chain joins TRBV6-1 to TRBJ2-7; the match to TRBD1 covers 8 bases. With V trimmed by 4 bases and J by 6 bases, 8 bases remained unmatched. Germline values: CDR1 MNHNS, CDR2 SASEGT. The CDR3 is 14 residues long. CDR3 residues: CASSGGQGSREQYF. The CDR3 DNA is TGTGCCAGCAGTGGAGGACAGGGTTCTCGCGAGCAGTACTTC.

Ten or more counts support this clonotype. The chain recombines TRBV6-2 or TRBV6-3 with TRBJ2-3, with 9 bases aligning to TRBD1. V shed 6 bases and J 3 bases; nucleotides not matched to a gene: 7. Germline values: CDR1 MNHEY, CDR2 SVGEGT. This CDR3 is 15 amino acids long. CDR3 sequence (DNA): TGTGCCAGCAGAGCGTCCGGGACAGGGACAGATACGCAGTATTTT. It yields the protein CASRASGTGTDTQYF.

The rearrangement links TRBV6-2 or TRBV6-3 to TRBJ2-5; 11 positions match TRBD2. Germline CDR1 is MNHEY and CDR2 is SVGEGT. V lost 7 bases to trimming and J lost 5 bases; unmatched junction nucleotides: 6. CDR3 size: 14 residues. The CDR3 region is CASTGLAARETQYF. The CDR3 region has the DNA TGTGCCAGCACGGGACTAGCGGCTCGGGAGACCCAGTACTTC.

The V call is TRBV7-6, the J call TRBJ2-1; no reliable D call. The length of the CDR3 is 15 residues. Trimming cost V 1 base and J 1 base, with 8 bases left between them. Germline V gene lookup returns CDR1 SGHVS and CDR2 FNYEAQ. CDR3 nucleotide sequence: TGTGCCAGCAGCTTAGACTGGGGATCCTACAATGAGCAGTTCTTC. Its translation: CASSLDWGSYNEQFF. The variable domain in full, with the rest retrieved from reference TRBV7-6 and TRBJ2-1, is GAGVSQSPRYKVTKRGQDVALRCDPISGHVSLYWYRQALGQGPEFLTYFNYEAQQDKSGLPNDRFSAERPEGSISTLTIQRTEQRDSAMYRCASSLDWGSYNEQFFGPGTRLTVL.

This clonotype turned up a few times. The chain combines TRBV6-1 with TRBJ2-1; D uncertain. The germline V gene encodes CDR1 MNHNS and CDR2 SASEGT. The CDR3 runs 12 residues. The V and J ends lost 6 bases and 4 bases respectively, with 7 bases between them. The CDR3 sequence is CASRWGYNEQFF. The CDR3 nucleotides are TGTGCCAGCAGATGGGGTTACAATGAGCAGTTCTTC.

The chain has TRBV7-2 and TRBJ1-2, with D possibly being TRBD1 (6 bases). The CDR3 loop spans 14 amino acids. The V and J ends lost 5 bases and 6 bases respectively, with 16 bases between them. Looked up from germline, CDR1 is SGHTA and CDR2 is FQGNSA. The CDR3 reads CASSRRAGANGYTF. CDR3 sequence (DNA): TGTGCCAGCAGCCGCCGGGCAGGGGCTAATGGCTACACCTTC.

The V gene is TRBV5-4, the J gene TRBJ1-1, with TRBD1 matching 9 bases. Germline lookup yields CDR1 SGHNT and CDR2 YYREEE (reference sequence). Germline trimming cut 0 bases from V and 6 bases from J; bases unmatched to any gene: 6. The CDR3 has 15 residues. CDR3 residues: CASSLDRGRVSEAFF. The CDR3 DNA follows: TGTGCCAGCAGCTTGGACAGGGGGCGAGTCTCTGAAGCTTTCTTT.

V and J are TRBV10-3 and TRBJ2-1, with 11 bases lining up with TRBD2. The CDR3 sequence is 14 residues long. Germline CDR1 is ENHRY and CDR2 is SYGVKD. Trimming removed 6 bases from V and 7 bases from J; junction bases left unmatched: 5. CDR3 nucleotides: TGTGCCATCAGCAGCGGGACTAGCGGTAATGAGCAGTTCTTC. Residues: CAISSGTSGNEQFF.

This clonotype was detected once. J is TRBJ1-2 and V is TRBV2; 9 nucleotides line up with TRBD1. The CDR3 spans 16 residues. After removal of 5 bases from V and 8 bases from J, the junction contained 15 bases not matched to a gene. Germline V gene sequence: CDR1 SNHLY, CDR2 FYNNEI. CDR3 residues: CASSRTRTGDLVGYTF. The CDR3 DNA follows: TGTGCCAGCAGTCGCACTCGGACAGGGGACCTTGTGGGCTACACCTTC.

This clonotype occurred many times. The V and J genes are TRBV12-3 or TRBV12-4 and TRBJ2-3; no firm D call. The V end lost 3 bases, the J end lost 2 bases, and 6 bases lay between the germline ends. The CDR3 runs 13 residues. CDR3 amino acids: CASSFPNTDTQYF. The DNA of the CDR3 is TGTGCCAGCAGTTTCCCCAACACAGATACGCAGTATTTT.

This rearrangement joins TRBV11-2 to TRBJ2-1, with 10 bases aligning to TRBD2. The J segment lost 7 bases and the V segment lost 5 bases, leaving 14 bases of the junction unmatched. The CDR3 loop spans 17 amino acids. Germline values: CDR1 SGHAT, CDR2 FQNNGV. In DNA form, the CDR3 reads TGTGCCAGCAGCCCCAAGGGGTTTAGCGGGAGGTTTAATGAGCAGTTCTTC. It yields the protein CASSPKGFSGRFNEQFF.